These 2 T cell receptor beta chains share one sample of origin, sequenced in a study of blood T cell repertoires in COVID-19. Here immunoSEQ multiplex PCR was the method, and the copy in TCRdb shows in-frame clones only, minus some. The repertoire consists of roughly 70,000 clones, with 88% occurring once and the leading ten covering about 1.4%. Sequencing input: peripheral blood. These TCRs come from a human donor in a cohort sampled during active COVID-19.

The genes are TRBV28 and TRBJ1-2, with unresolved D. Germline CDR1 is MDHEN and CDR2 is SYDVKM. The CDR3 sequence is 14 residues long. With 2 bases removed from V and 3 bases from J, the gap between germline ends came to 10 bases. DNA of the CDR3: TGTGCCAGCAGTTTAGAAGGAGACTACTATGGCTACACCTTC. Protein product: CASSLEGDYYGYTF.

This sequence joins TRBV6-5 and TRBJ1-2, with 9 bases identical to TRBD1. Germline CDR1 and CDR2: MNHEY and SVGAGI. This CDR3 comprises 12 residues. With V trimmed by 6 bases and J by 5 bases, 1 base remained unmatched. CDR3 amino acids: CASRTGGYGYTF. CDR3 DNA sequence: TGTGCCAGCAGGACAGGGGGGTATGGCTACACCTTC.